This is a list of T cell receptor beta chains from one sample in a study of human T cells and chemical hapten exposure. TCRdb re-analysed the RACE reads in MiXCR, keeping a single row per CDR3 protein. The data hold approximately 79,000 distinct CDR3 sequences, with about 8.5% observed a single time. This specimen consisted of whole blood, obtained in connection with sensitization to the hapten diphenylcyclopropenone (DPC). The source of these receptors is a man in his forties with alopecia areata. Some clones in this sample may be carry-over from other donors' samples. The CDR3 runs from the conserved cysteine through the conserved F or W. A D gene is named only where the DNA matches it firmly. Expanded clones are given a class, and other clones once, few, many or no size at all.

v_call	clone_size	j_call	d_call	cdr3_aa	cdr3_nt
TRBV25-1	few	TRBJ2-5	NA	CASSRLGEETQYF	TGTGCCAGCAGTCGTTTGGGGGAGGAGACCCAGTACTTC
TRBV6-2/TRBV6-3	few	TRBJ2-2	NA	CASTLRAGRSTGELFF	TGTGCCAGCACCCTTAGGGCGGGAAGGTCCACCGGGGAGCTGTTTTTT
TRBV28	NA	TRBJ1-1	NA	CASSLPVAPNTEAFF	TGTGCCAGCAGTCTCCCCGTCGCCCCGAACACTGAAGCTTTCTTT
TRBV4-3	many	TRBJ2-7	TRBD1	CASSPGTGASYEQYF	TGCGCCAGCAGCCCGGGGACAGGGGCGTCCTACGAGCAGTACTTC
TRBV2	few	TRBJ2-1	TRBD2	CASREVPGTSKNNEQFF	TGTGCCAGCAGGGAAGTCCCCGGGACTAGCAAAAACAATGAGCAGTTCTTC
TRBV5-1	NA	TRBJ2-3	TRBD1	CASSSMPGGADTQYF	TGCGCCAGCAGCTCAATGCCAGGGGGCGCAGATACGCAGTATTTT
TRBV28	few	TRBJ2-1	TRBD2	CASSRGTSGINEQFF	TGTGCCAGCAGTAGAGGGACTAGCGGGATCAATGAGCAGTTCTTC
TRBV14	few	TRBJ2-7	TRBD1	CASSLTGDMYEQYF	TGTGCCAGCAGCCTGACAGGGGACATGTACGAGCAGTACTTC
TRBV5-1	many	TRBJ2-5	NA	CASSLDALRQETQYF	TGCGCCAGCAGCTTGGATGCCTTACGGCAAGAGACCCAGTACTTC
TRBV12-3/TRBV12-4	many	TRBJ2-5	TRBD2	CASSRMVAGEETQYF	TGTGCCAGCAGTCGGATGGTAGCGGGAGAAGAGACCCAGTACTTC
TRBV5-4	few	TRBJ2-2	NA	CASSLEMTTGELFF	TGTGCCAGCAGCCTAGAGATGACCACCGGGGAGCTGTTTTTT
TRBV2	NA	TRBJ2-5	TRBD2	CARRGAQETQYF	TGTGCCAGGCGGGGGGCCCAAGAGACCCAGTACTTC